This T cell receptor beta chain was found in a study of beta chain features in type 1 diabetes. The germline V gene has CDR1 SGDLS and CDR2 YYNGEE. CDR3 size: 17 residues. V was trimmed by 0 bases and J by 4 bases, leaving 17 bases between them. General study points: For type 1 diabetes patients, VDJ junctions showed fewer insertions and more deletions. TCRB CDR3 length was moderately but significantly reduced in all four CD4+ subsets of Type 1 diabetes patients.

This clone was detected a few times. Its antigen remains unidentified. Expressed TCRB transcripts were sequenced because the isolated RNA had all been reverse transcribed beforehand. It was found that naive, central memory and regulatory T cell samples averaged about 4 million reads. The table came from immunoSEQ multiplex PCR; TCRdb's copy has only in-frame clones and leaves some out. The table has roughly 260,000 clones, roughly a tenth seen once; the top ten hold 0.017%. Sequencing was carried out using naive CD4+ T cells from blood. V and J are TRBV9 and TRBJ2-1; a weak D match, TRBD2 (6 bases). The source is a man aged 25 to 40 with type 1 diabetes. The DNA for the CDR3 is TGTGCCAGCAGCGTAGATTCTACCTTGGGACTTTACAATGAGCAGTTCTTC. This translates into CASSVDSTLGLYNEQFF.